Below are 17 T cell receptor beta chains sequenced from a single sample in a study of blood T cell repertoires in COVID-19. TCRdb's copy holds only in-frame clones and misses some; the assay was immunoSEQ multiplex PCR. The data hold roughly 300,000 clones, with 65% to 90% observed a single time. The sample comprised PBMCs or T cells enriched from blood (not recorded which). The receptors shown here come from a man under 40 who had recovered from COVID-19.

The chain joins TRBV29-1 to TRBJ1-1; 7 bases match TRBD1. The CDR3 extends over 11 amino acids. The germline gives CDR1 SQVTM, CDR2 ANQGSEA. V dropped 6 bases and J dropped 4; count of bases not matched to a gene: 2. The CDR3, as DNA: TGCAGCGTACACAGGGGCACTGAAGCTTTCTTT. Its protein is CSVHRGTEAFF.

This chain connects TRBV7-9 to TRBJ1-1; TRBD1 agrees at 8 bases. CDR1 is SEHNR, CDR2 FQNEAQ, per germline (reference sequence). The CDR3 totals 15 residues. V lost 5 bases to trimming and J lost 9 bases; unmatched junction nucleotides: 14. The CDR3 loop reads CASSTEDRVPRKAFF. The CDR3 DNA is TGTGCCAGCAGCACCGAGGACAGGGTCCCTAGGAAAGCTTTCTTT.

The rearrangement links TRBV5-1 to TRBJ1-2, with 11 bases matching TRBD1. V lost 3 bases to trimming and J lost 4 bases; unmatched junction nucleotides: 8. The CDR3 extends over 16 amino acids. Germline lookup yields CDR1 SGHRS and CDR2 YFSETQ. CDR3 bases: TGCGCCAGCAGCTCACTAGGACAGGGGGCAATCTATGGCTACACCTTC. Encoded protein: CASSSLGQGAIYGYTF.

The DNA of the CDR3 is TGTGCCTGGAGTGTAGGTAGCGGGAGCACGAATGAGCAGTTCTTC. Protein: CAWSVGSGSTNEQFF. The V and J genes are TRBV30 and TRBJ2-1; 9 bases are shared with TRBD2. Germline CDR1 reads GTSNPN; CDR2 reads SVGIG (reference sequence). J gave up 7 bases and V 0 bases, and 7 bases lay outside the gene matches. The length of the CDR3 is 15 residues.

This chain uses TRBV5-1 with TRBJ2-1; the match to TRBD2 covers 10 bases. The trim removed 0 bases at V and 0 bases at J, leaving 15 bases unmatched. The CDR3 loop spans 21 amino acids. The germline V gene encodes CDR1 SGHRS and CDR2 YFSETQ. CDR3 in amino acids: CASSLVPQLAGLWSSYNEQFF. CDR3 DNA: TGCGCCAGCAGCTTGGTTCCCCAACTAGCGGGATTATGGAGCTCCTACAATGAGCAGTTCTTC. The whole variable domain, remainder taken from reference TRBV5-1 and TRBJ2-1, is KAGVTQTPRYLIKTRGQQVTLSCSPISGHRSVSWYQQTPGQGLQFLFEYFSETQRNKGNFPGRFSGRQFSNSRSEMNVSTLELGDSALYLCASSLVPQLAGLWSSYNEQFFGPGTRLTVL.

The CDR3: CAWREQQSSPLHF. CDR3 DNA: TGTGCCTGGAGGGAACAGCAGAGTTCACCCCTCCACTTT. V and J are TRBV30 and TRBJ1-6; D call uncertain. The germline gives CDR1 GTSNPN, CDR2 SVGIG (reference sequence). V lost 3 bases and J lost 9, with 12 bases in between. The CDR3 spans 13 residues.

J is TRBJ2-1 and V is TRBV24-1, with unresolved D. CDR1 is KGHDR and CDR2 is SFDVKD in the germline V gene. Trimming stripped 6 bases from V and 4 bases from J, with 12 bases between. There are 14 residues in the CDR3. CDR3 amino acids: CATSTASLYNEQFF. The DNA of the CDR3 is TGTGCCACCAGTACAGCAAGCTTATACAATGAGCAGTTCTTC.

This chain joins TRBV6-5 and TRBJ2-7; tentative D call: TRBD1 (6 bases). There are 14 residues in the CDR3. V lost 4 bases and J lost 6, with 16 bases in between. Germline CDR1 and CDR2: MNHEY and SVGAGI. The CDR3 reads CASSSGTPPSEQYF. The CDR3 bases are TGTGCCAGCAGTTCCGGGACACCCCCCTCCGAGCAGTACTTC.

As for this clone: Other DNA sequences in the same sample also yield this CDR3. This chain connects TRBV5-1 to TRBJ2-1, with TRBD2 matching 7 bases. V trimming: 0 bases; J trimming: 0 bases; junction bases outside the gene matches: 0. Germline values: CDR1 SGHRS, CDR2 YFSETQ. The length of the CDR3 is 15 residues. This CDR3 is CASSLVAGSYNEQFF. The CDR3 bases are TGCGCCAGCAGCTTGGTAGCGGGCTCCTACAATGAGCAGTTCTTC.

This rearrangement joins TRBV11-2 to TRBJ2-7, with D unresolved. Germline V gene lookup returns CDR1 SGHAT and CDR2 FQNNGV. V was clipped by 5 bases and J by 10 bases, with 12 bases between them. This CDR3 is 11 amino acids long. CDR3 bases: TGTGCCAGCAGCCAGACACCCTCCCAGTACTTC. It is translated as CASSQTPSQYF.

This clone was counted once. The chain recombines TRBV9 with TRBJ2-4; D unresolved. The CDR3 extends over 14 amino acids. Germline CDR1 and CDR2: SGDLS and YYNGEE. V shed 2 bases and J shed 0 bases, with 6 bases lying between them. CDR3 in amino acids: CASSVGEAKNIQYF. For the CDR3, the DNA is TGTGCCAGCAGCGTCGGAGAAGCCAAAAACATTCAGTACTTC.

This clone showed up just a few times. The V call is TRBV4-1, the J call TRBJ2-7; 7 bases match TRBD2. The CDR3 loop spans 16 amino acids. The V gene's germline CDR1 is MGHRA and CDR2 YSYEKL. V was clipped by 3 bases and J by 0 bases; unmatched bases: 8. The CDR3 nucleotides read TGCGCCAGCAGCCAGGTCCCCGGGGGGAACTCCTACGAGCAGTACTTC. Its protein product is CASSQVPGGNSYEQYF.

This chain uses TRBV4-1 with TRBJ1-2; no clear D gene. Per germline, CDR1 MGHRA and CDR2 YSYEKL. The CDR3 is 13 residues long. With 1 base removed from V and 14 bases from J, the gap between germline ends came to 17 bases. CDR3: CASSQGWGGPGTF. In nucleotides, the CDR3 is TGCGCCAGCAGCCAAGGGTGGGGAGGCCCGGGGACCTTC.

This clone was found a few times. CDR3 sequence reads: CASSRNPRYDRGADISYGYTF. The DNA for the CDR3 is TGTGCCAGCAGCCGCAACCCCCGATATGACAGGGGAGCAGACATAAGCTATGGCTACACCTTC. The chain carries TRBV14 and TRBJ1-2; 8 nucleotides line up with TRBD1. The CDR3 runs to 21 residues. From germline, CDR1 is SGHDN and CDR2 FVKESK. Unmatched junction bases numbered 26, after V lost 4 bases and J lost 4 bases. Full variable domain (outside the CDR3, taken from reference TRBV14 and TRBJ1-2): EAGVTQFPSHSVIEKGQTVTLRCDPISGHDNLYWYRRVMGKEIKFLLHFVKESKQDESGMPNNRFLAERTGGTYSTLKVQPAELEDSGVYFCASSRNPRYDRGADISYGYTFGSGTRLTVV.

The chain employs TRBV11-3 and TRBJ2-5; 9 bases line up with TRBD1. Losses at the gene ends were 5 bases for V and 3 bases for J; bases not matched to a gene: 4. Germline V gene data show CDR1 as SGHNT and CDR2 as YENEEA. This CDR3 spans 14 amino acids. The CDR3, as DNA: TGTGCCAGCAGCGCCCGGACAGGGGAAGAGACCCAGTACTTC. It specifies CASSARTGEETQYF.

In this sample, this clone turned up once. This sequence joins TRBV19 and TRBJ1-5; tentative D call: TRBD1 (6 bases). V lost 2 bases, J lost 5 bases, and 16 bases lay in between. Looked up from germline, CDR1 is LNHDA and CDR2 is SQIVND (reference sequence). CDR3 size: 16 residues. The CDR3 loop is CASSIRGILEDQPQHF. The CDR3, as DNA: TGTGCCAGTAGTATAAGGGGGATACTAGAGGATCAGCCCCAGCATTTT.

In DNA, the CDR3 is TGCGCCAGCAGTGAGTCCAGGGGGGACACTGAAGCTTTCTTT. As protein: CASSESRGDTEAFF. This chain connects TRBV10-2 to TRBJ1-1; 7 nucleotides line up with TRBD1. Germline CDR1 WSHSY, CDR2 SAAADI. J was trimmed by 3 bases and V by 0 bases; bases with no gene match: 1. The CDR3 spans 14 residues.